This T cell receptor (beta chain) was sequenced during a study of immune heterogeneity within non-small cell lung tumors (dated by TCRdb to about 2018). Regarding the study in general: By histology, the tumors were a few squamous cell carcinomas, roughly 11 non-squamous carcinomas and 1 tumor not otherwise specified. For mutant peptides 8 to 11 amino acids long, netMHCpan-3.0 predicted neoantigen binding to the HLA alleles of each patient. To look at intratumoral immune heterogeneity, the study ran whole-exome sequencing, RNA-seq and TCR beta repertoire sequencing on several spatially distinct regions taken from every NSCLC tumor. TCR repertoires were analyzed from 60 or so tumor loci of roughly 14 patients, while transcriptome data covered only around 45 loci from roughly 12 patients.

Study-level results and caveats: Within a given patient, the same dominant CDR3B clonotypes showed up repeatedly across loci, although different tumor locations also carried unique high-frequency clones. A moderate positive correlation (R 0.3 to 0.35), which was statistically significant, linked local T-cell repertoire clonality to local tumor mutational burden. For the most part, high-frequency TCR beta clonotypes differed from one individual patient to another.

The TCR template was genomic DNA extracted from bulk tumor tissue, and approximately 650 ng of gDNA was amplified for each sample. During surgery, several biopsies were collected from each primary tumor and placed as far from one another as possible within the tumor mass. Patients in the study cohort, which was described as untreated, were newly diagnosed NSCLC cases going through curative surgery. Donors were fewer than 18 newly diagnosed non-small cell lung cancer patients undergoing surgery with curative intent. The resected tumor masses were reviewed by two independent pathologists. Sequencing was performed only on DNA and RNA samples of high quality. A word on this clonotype: Its antigen is currently not known. Base qualities are not provided; no much larger clone lies one nucleotide away.

The CDR3 measures 15 amino acids from cysteine to phenylalanine. Left in the record is the CDR3 DNA by itself, 45 bases read in frame from the first base. CDR1 and CDR2 were assigned from the germline V gene as SGHNT and YENEEA. After removal of 1 base from V and 5 bases from J, the junction retains 4 bases not matched to a gene. The TCR beta CDR3 region was amplified with a multiplex PCR system whose first round ran for 9 to 10 cycles using 32 V-gene forward primers and 13 J-gene reverse primers. The first PCR round was done with a QIAGEN Multiplex PCR Kit, and the primer sequences were filed in Chinese patent CN105087789A. Illumina universal primers were attached in a second round of PCR run with the Phusion High-Fidelity PCR Kit. TCR libraries were paired-end sequenced at 151 bp read length on the Illumina HiSeq X Ten platform. Under the source paper's analysis protocol: Reads without multiplex PCR primers were removed using Cutadapt, read pairs were merged using PEAR, and CDR3 regions were called using MiXCR with default settings. Repertoire diversity used Shannon entropy, and clonality was computed as one minus Shannon entropy divided by ln of productive unique sequence count. A clonotype counted as a dominant or high-frequency T-cell clone when its frequency was 0.5% or higher. The public sequencing data were trimmed at Q25 with fastp and processed into clonotypes with MiXCR by TCRdb, which kept only in-frame beta chains. Each entry merges the rows of one CDR3 protein and shows their most common DNA and genes. Clone size and V and J calls follow TCRdb, not the original study. This sample comprises some 10,000 distinct CDR3 sequences, 25% to 40% of them detected only once. Roughly 12% of the sample is in the top ten clones.

This receptor chain uses TRBV11-3 and TRBJ2-3, with TRBD1 matching 9 junction bases. Sequencing used lung tumor tissue. The sequence was collected from a man aged 55 to 70 with non-small cell lung cancer. Here the CDR3 is given as CASSLGDRARDTQYF. The DNA is TGTGCCAGCAGCTTAGGGGACAGGGCCAGAGATACGCAGTATTTT.